This TCR beta chain originates from a study of T-cell memory formation after mild COVID-19. The wider study: TCR clusters mostly belonged to single donors.

CDR3 length: 16 residues. V lost 4 bases and J 4 bases, leaving 19 bases between the germline ends. As to this clonotype: Its antigen is undetermined.

Using constant-segment primers, 5'RACE produced TCR alpha and TCR beta cDNA libraries carrying sample barcodes and UMIs. TCRdb passed the 5' RACE reads through MiXCR, listing each CDR3 protein once. This sample has hundreds of thousands of distinct CDR3 sequences, with approximately 15% found just once. Regarding the study as a whole: CD4+ bias marked clones expanding day 15 to 37, unlike balanced contracting clones.

Material: PBMCs or a T cell subset sorted from them (not recorded which). The genes are TRBV12-3 or TRBV12-4 and TRBJ1-2; D is unclear. This receptor was identified in an adult woman who had mild COVID-19 (a few samples of this study predate the infection). Cell type and time point are not known. The CDR3 is CASSSIRATLGYGYTF. The CDR3 DNA is TGTGCCAGCAGTTCTATAAGGGCGACCCTAGGCTATGGCTACACCTTC.